Listed here are 23 T cell receptor beta chains from one sample, sequenced in a study of EBV T-cell therapy then PD-1 blockade in nasopharyngeal carcinoma. Using immunoSEQ multiplex PCR, the repertoire was profiled, and TCRdb retains in-frame clones only, with some absent. The sample includes about 21,000 clones, about 80% of them seen just once. Time point denoted: 266 days after commencement of treatment, after nivolumab therapy. Treatment here: AdE1-LMPpoly-expanded autologous EBV-specific T-cell therapy followed by anti-PD-1 nivolumab. Antigens for these TCRs are unknown. The sequencing used CD8+ T cells from blood, collected around day 300 from a patient whose treatment included autologous EBV-specific T cells and nivolumab. These receptors all stem from a man aged 40-49 years with nasopharyngeal carcinoma.

This clone showed up just once. V gene TRBV13 combines with J gene TRBJ2-5; 8 nucleotides line up with TRBD1. The CDR3 sequence is 14 residues long. V trimming: 5 bases; J trimming: 4 bases; junction bases outside the gene matches: 6. The germline CDR1 and CDR2 sequences are PRHDT and FYEKMQ (reference sequence). CDR3 loop: CASSRGGTGETQYF. CDR3 bases: TGTGCCAGCAGCCGAGGCGGGACAGGAGAGACCCAGTACTTC.

The V gene is TRBV2, the J gene TRBJ2-4; perhaps TRBD1 as D (6 bases). Germline V gene data show CDR1 as SNHLY and CDR2 as FYNNEI. The CDR3 is made up of 16 amino acids. Trimming took off 5 bases at V and 0 bases at J, with 14 bases between the two ends. The CDR3 coding sequence is TGTGCCAGCAGTACGGGACAAATGCTAGCCAAAAACATTCAGTACTTC. Amino acid sequence: CASSTGQMLAKNIQYF.

This clone was seen only once. CDR3 sequence (DNA): TGTGCCAGCAGTTACTGGGAGGGGCTTTCTTCTGAAGCTTTCTTT. Translation gives CASSYWEGLSSEAFF. The rearrangement links TRBV6-6 to TRBJ1-1; tentative D call: TRBD1 (5 bases). The CDR3 covers 15 residues. The germline V gene encodes CDR1 MNHNY and CDR2 SVGAGI (reference sequence). Trimming left V 1 base short and J 6 bases short, with 15 bases between.

The chain carries TRBV7-2 and TRBJ2-5, with D hard to call. Trimming shortened V by 2 bases and J by 5 bases, and 9 bases separated the two germline ends. This CDR3 has 13 residues. Germline V gives CDR1 SGHTA, CDR2 FQGNSA. CDR3 sequence reads: CASSLNIGETQYF. The CDR3 DNA reads TGTGCCAGCAGCTTAAATATCGGTGAGACCCAGTACTTC.

A remark on this clone: One end of the junction varies from germline; a read error may be responsible. V and J are TRBV4-3 and TRBJ2-7; D not certain. In germline, CDR1 is LGHNA, CDR2 YSLEER. CDR3 size: 13 residues. DNA of the CDR3: TGCGCCAGCAGCCAAGATAACGGGTACGGGCAGTACTTC. This encodes CASSQDNGYGQYF.

The J gene is TRBJ2-7, the V gene TRBV11-2; D ambiguous. Germline V gene data show CDR1 as SGHAT and CDR2 as FQNNGV. The CDR3 covers 12 residues. V lost 1 base to trimming and J lost 4 bases, with 5 bases between them. The CDR3 sequence is CASSLVVYEQYF. CDR3 bases: TGTGCCAGCAGCTTAGTTGTGTACGAGCAGTACTTC.

The chain couples TRBV28 to TRBJ2-2; TRBD1 agrees at 9 bases. The ends lost 6 bases at V and 2 bases at J; junction bases unmatched: 10. There are 17 residues in the CDR3. From germline, CDR1 is MDHEN and CDR2 SYDVKM. This chain's CDR3 is CASRGGQGFLNTGELFF. The CDR3 DNA follows: TGTGCCAGCAGGGGGGGACAGGGCTTTCTTAACACCGGGGAGCTGTTTTTT.

The V gene is TRBV4-3, the J gene TRBJ2-5; D uncertain. Germline CDR1 and CDR2: LGHNA and YSLEER. This CDR3 is 13 amino acids long. Trimming cost V 3 bases and J 1 base, with 6 bases left between them. The CDR3 bases are TGCGCCAGCAGCCAGGGTGGCCAAGAGACCCAGTACTTC. This translates into CASSQGGQETQYF.

The chain has TRBV4-1 and TRBJ2-7; D gene uncertain. V was clipped by 4 bases and J by 0 bases, with 13 bases between them. This CDR3 spans 15 amino acids. From germline, CDR1 is MGHRA and CDR2 YSYEKL. In DNA form, the CDR3 reads TGCGCCAGCAGCCCAAATAAGTACACCTCCTACGAGCAGTACTTC. Amino acid sequence: CASSPNKYTSYEQYF.

This clone has a single count. This chain uses TRBV5-1 with TRBJ2-1; D gene unclear. V dropped 4 bases and J dropped 0 bases, with 8 bases sitting between them. There are 14 residues in the CDR3. CDR1 is SGHRS, CDR2 YFSETQ, per germline. CDR3 DNA: TGCGCCAGCAGCGGCGGCTACTCCTACAATGAGCAGTTCTTC. Residues: CASSGGYSYNEQFF.

This sequence joins TRBV6-2 or TRBV6-3 and TRBJ2-1; D unresolved. Germline V lookup: CDR1 MNHEY, CDR2 SVGEGT. The CDR3 runs 13 residues. V lost 3 bases, J lost 4 bases, and 7 bases lay in between. CDR3 in amino acids: CASSYLRYNEQFF. CDR3 in DNA: TGTGCCAGCAGTTATTTACGGTACAATGAGCAGTTCTTC.

The chain has TRBV4-3 and TRBJ1-5; tentative D call: TRBD1 (6 bases). Trimming pared 4 bases from V and 4 bases from J, leaving 17 bases between. This CDR3 comprises 16 residues. Germline V gene data show CDR1 as LGHNA and CDR2 as YSLEER. The CDR3, as DNA: TGCGCCAGCAGCCTCAATGTGGGGGCGCGAAATCAGCCCCAGCATTTT. Protein product: CASSLNVGARNQPQHF.

V is TRBV4-3 and J is TRBJ2-4; a possible D gene is TRBD2 (5 bases). Germline V gene lookup returns CDR1 LGHNA and CDR2 YSLEER. This CDR3 comprises 14 residues. The V and J ends lost 0 bases and 9 bases respectively, with 12 bases between them. The CDR3 sequence is CASSQENVGAIQYF. As DNA, the CDR3 is TGCGCCAGCAGCCAAGAAAATGTGGGAGCCATTCAGTACTTC.

The count of this clone is one. This chain links TRBV6-2 or TRBV6-3 with TRBJ1-4, with D perhaps TRBD1 (5 bases). This CDR3 region has 15 residues. The ends were cut back, 5 bases at V and 7 bases at J, with 17 bases in the middle. In germline, CDR1 is MNHEY, CDR2 SVGEGT. This chain's CDR3 is CASSTHRDVGEKLFF. The CDR3 DNA is TGTGCCAGCAGTACCCACCGGGACGTCGGTGAAAAACTGTTTTTT.

This clone was counted once. The chain is built from TRBV9 and TRBJ2-3, with a tentative D call TRBD2 (7 bases). Germline V CDR1 and CDR2: SGDLS, YYNGEE. The CDR3 consists of 15 residues. With 1 base removed from V and 1 base from J, the gap between germline ends came to 10 bases. CDR3 DNA sequence: TGTGCCAGCAGCGTACGGGGGGCTGGCACAGATACGCAGTATTTT. This translates into CASSVRGAGTDTQYF.

The rearrangement uses TRBV6-5 and TRBJ1-5, with D unclear. The ends were cut back, 0 bases at V and 5 bases at J, with 11 bases in the middle. The CDR3 extends over 15 amino acids. CDR1 is MNHEY and CDR2 is SVGAGI in the germline V gene. The CDR3 DNA follows: TGTGCCAGCAGTTACTCACGGTATTGGGATCAGCCCCAGCATTTT. Protein: CASSYSRYWDQPQHF.

The V gene is TRBV7-2, the J gene TRBJ2-1; D may be TRBD1 or TRBD2 (5 bases each). The CDR3 has 15 amino acids. The germline V gene has CDR1 SGHTA and CDR2 FQGNSA. Trimming took 3 bases from V and 3 from J, leaving 12 bases between them. The CDR3 spells CASSLVRDGYNEQFF. CDR3 coding DNA: TGTGCCAGCAGCTTGGTAAGGGACGGCTACAATGAGCAGTTCTTC.

A few counts support this clone. This chain connects TRBV7-8 to TRBJ2-3; 7 nucleotides agree with TRBD2. Trimming removed 0 bases from V and 4 bases from J; junction bases left unmatched: 7. There are 16 residues in the CDR3. The V gene's germline CDR1 is SGHVS and CDR2 FQNEAQ. Here the CDR3 reads CASSLARTGGPDTQYF. Here the CDR3 DNA reads TGTGCCAGCAGCTTAGCGAGGACGGGGGGACCAGATACGCAGTATTTT.

This chain connects TRBV4-3 to TRBJ2-1; D call uncertain. Germline V gives CDR1 LGHNA, CDR2 YSLEER. There are 13 residues in the CDR3. V was cut by 6 bases and J by 6 bases, with 12 bases left in between. CDR3 region: CASSPFPSNEQFF. The CDR3 DNA sequence: TGCGCCAGCAGTCCCTTCCCCTCCAATGAGCAGTTCTTC.

For this clone: The identical CDR3 is also encoded by other nucleotide sequences in the sample. The chain recombines TRBV4-3 with TRBJ2-7, with TRBD2 matching over 8 bases. V was pared by 0 bases and J by 3 bases, with 4 bases of the junction left unmatched. The CDR3 extends over 15 amino acids. Germline V CDR1 and CDR2: LGHNA, YSLEER. The DNA for the CDR3 is TGCGCCAGCAGCCAAGAAACTAGCGGAGTCTACGAGCAGTACTTC. It specifies CASSQETSGVYEQYF.

V and J are TRBV13 and TRBJ1-4; unclear D gene. Germline V CDR1 and CDR2: PRHDT, FYEKMQ (reference sequence). The V gene lost 1 base and the J gene lost 4 bases, with 16 bases spanning the gap. The CDR3 is 17 amino acids. The CDR3 reads CASSLDRGLSGNEKLFF. In nucleotides, the CDR3 is TGTGCCAGCAGCTTAGATAGAGGACTCTCGGGTAATGAAAAACTGTTTTTT.

The CDR3: CASSLTEVFGYTF. The CDR3 region has the DNA TGTGCCAGCAGCTTAACGGAGGTCTTTGGCTACACCTTC. This sequence joins TRBV7-3 and TRBJ1-2; D ambiguous. This CDR3 contains 13 residues. CDR1 is SGHTA and CDR2 is FQGTGA in the germline V gene. V lost 0 bases, J lost 7 bases, and 9 bases lay in between. Looking up the rest from reference TRBV7-3 and TRBJ1-2 gives the full variable domain: GAGVSQTPSNKVTEKGKYVELRCDPISGHTALYWYRQSLGQGPEFLIYFQGTGAADDSGLPNDRFFAVRPEGSVSTLKIQRTERGDSAVYLCASSLTEVFGYTFGSGTRLTVV.

The rearrangement joins TRBV6-1 to TRBJ1-5; weak D call: TRBD1 (5 bases). From germline, CDR1 is MNHNS and CDR2 SASEGT. Trimming took off 3 bases at V and 7 bases at J, with 16 bases between the two ends. The CDR3 sequence is 15 residues long. CDR3 amino acids: CASSDWQGGLQPQHF. CDR3 coding DNA: TGTGCCAGCAGTGATTGGCAGGGAGGATTACAGCCCCAGCATTTT.